These 10 T cell receptor beta chains were all obtained from the same sample, sequenced in a study of blood T cell repertoires in COVID-19. Repertoires were generated with immunoSEQ multiplex PCR, while TCRdb's copy carries only in-frame clones and drops some. The sample holds some 97,000 clones, almost 90% seen once. The specimen sequenced was peripheral blood. The receptors derive from a human donor in a cohort sampled during active COVID-19.

This clone was observed a few times. The V and J genes are TRBV6-2 or TRBV6-3 and TRBJ1-2; TRBD1 matches at 10 bases. V shed 6 bases, J shed 4 bases, and the junction held 8 bases outside the gene matches. CDR3 length: 15 residues. Germline V lookup: CDR1 MNHEY, CDR2 SVGEGT. As DNA, the CDR3 is TGTGCCAGCAGCTCAGACAGGGGGCGCAGCTATGGCTACACCTTC. Residues: CASSSDRGRSYGYTF.

The CDR3 loop is CASSPGCRSSSYEQYF. The CDR3 nucleotides read TGCGCCAGCAGTCCCGGGTGTCGGAGCAGCTCCTACGAGCAGTACTTC. V is TRBV23-1 and J is TRBJ2-7; D unclear. TRBV23-1 is sorted into the ORF group, with uncertain function. Trimming stripped 4 bases from V and 0 bases from J, with 16 bases between. CDR3 size: 16 residues.

This clone has just one count. The chain recombines TRBV19 with TRBJ2-2; unclear D gene. V dropped 3 bases and J dropped 4 bases, with 12 bases sitting between them. CDR1 LNHDA and CDR2 SQIVND come from the germline V gene (reference sequence). This CDR3 spans 15 amino acids. The CDR3 nucleotides read TGTGCCAGTAGTATCTTTCAATCCGGCACCGGGGAGCTGTTTTTT. It encodes CASSIFQSGTGELFF.

In its sample, this clone was seen once. The chain uses TRBV6-6 and TRBJ2-2; maybe TRBD2 (6 bases). Trimming left V 10 bases short and J 1 base short, with 16 bases between. The CDR3 is made up of 15 amino acids. Germline loops: CDR1 MNHNY, CDR2 SVGAGI (reference sequence). The CDR3 here is CATVREAVNTGELFF. DNA of the CDR3: TGTGCCACTGTTAGGGAGGCCGTGAACACCGGGGAGCTGTTTTTT.

V and J are TRBV20-1 and TRBJ2-5; 7 bases line up with TRBD1. The J call could be wrong; TRBJ2-7 is a better fit for the DNA end. Germline CDR1 reads DFQATT; CDR2 reads SNEGSKA (reference sequence). The length of the CDR3 is 15 residues. The CDR3 reads CSASAPGRGSHEQYF. CDR3 bases: TGCAGTGCTAGTGCCCCGGGCAGGGGGTCGCACGAGCAGTACTTC.

The rearrangement links TRBV7-9 to TRBJ2-3, with TRBD1 as a possible D gene (6 bases). V lost 5 bases, J lost 4 bases, and 13 bases lay in between. The CDR3 totals 14 residues. Germline V gene data show CDR1 as SEHNR and CDR2 as FQNEAQ (reference sequence). The CDR3 protein is CASSLRQDADTQYF. The CDR3 DNA follows: TGTGCCAGCAGCCTCAGACAGGATGCAGATACGCAGTATTTT.

The chain is built from TRBV19 and TRBJ1-5; 8 bases fit TRBD1. The CDR3 covers 20 residues. Per germline, CDR1 LNHDA and CDR2 SQIVND (reference sequence). J was trimmed by 2 bases and V by 10 bases; bases with no gene match: 25. Written as DNA, the CDR3 is TGTGCCACCCGCCGGGGTAGTTCAGGGGGCTTCTGGGGTGGCAATCAGCCCCAGCATTTT. Its protein product is CATRRGSSGGFWGGNQPQHF.

The chain couples TRBV19 to TRBJ2-2; D uncertain. Germline V gives CDR1 LNHDA, CDR2 SQIVND (reference sequence). Trimming left V 0 bases short and J 1 base short, with 3 bases between. This CDR3 has 14 amino acids. CDR3 protein: CASSIDGNTGELFF. The CDR3, as DNA: TGTGCCAGTAGTATAGACGGGAACACCGGGGAGCTGTTTTTT.

The genes are TRBV29-1 and TRBJ1-5; TRBD1 matches at 9 bases. The germline gives CDR1 SQVTM, CDR2 ANQGSEA. Trimming at V came to 4 bases and at J to 9 bases, leaving 4 bases not matched to a gene. This CDR3 has 12 residues. The DNA of the CDR3 is TGCAGCGTTGGACAGGGACAGGGGCCCCAGCATTTT. Translated: CSVGQGQGPQHF.

The chain has TRBV18 and TRBJ2-1; D ambiguous. Trimming removed 0 bases at V and 2 bases at J, with 8 bases between. Germline assignment: CDR1 KGHSH and CDR2 LQKENI. CDR3 length: 15 amino acids. The CDR3 DNA reads as TGTGCCAGCTCACCACCTAACAATCCCTACAATGAGCAGTTCTTC. Translated, it gives CASSPPNNPYNEQFF. Full variable domain (outside the CDR3, taken from reference TRBV18 and TRBJ2-1): NAGVMQNPRHLVRRRGQEARLRCSPMKGHSHVYWYRQLPEEGLKFMVYLQKENIIDESGMPKERFSAEFPKEGPSILRIQQVVRGDSAAYFCASSPPNNPYNEQFFGPGTRLTVL.